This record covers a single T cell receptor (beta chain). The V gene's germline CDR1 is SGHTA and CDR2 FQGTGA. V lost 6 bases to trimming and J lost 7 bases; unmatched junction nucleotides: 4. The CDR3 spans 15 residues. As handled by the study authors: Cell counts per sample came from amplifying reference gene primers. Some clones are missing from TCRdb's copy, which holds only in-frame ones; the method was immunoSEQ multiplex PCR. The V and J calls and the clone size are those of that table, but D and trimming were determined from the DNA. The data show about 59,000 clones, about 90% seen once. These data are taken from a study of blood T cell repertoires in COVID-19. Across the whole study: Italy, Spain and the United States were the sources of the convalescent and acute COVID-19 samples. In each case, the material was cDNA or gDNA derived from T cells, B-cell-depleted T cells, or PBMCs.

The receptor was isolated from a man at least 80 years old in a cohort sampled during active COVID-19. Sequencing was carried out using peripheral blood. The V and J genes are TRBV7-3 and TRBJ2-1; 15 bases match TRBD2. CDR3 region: CASRPGTSGRNEQFF. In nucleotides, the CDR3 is TGTGCCAGCAGACCAGGGACTAGCGGGAGGAATGAGCAGTTCTTC.